The text below deals with one TCR beta chain. Its antigen is not identified. The CDR3 spans 15 residues. Germline V lookup: CDR1 KGHSH, CDR2 LQKENI. With 3 bases clipped from V and 1 base from J, the junction kept 2 bases outside the gene matches. Each CDR3 protein is one row after TCRdb ran MiXCR on the 5' RACE reads. The sample contains about 440,000 distinct CDR3 sequences, 15% to 25% of which appear only once. This sample stems from a study of T-cell memory formation after mild COVID-19. Looking at the study overall: Largely donor-specific TCR clusters were found. The study, taken as a whole, reports: The CD4+ clones that contracted clustered mainly within CM and EM, and the CD8+ clones concentrated in EMRA.

V and J are TRBV18 and TRBJ2-3; 9 bases are a match to TRBD2. The sequenced sample consisted of PBMCs or a T cell subset sorted from them (not recorded which). This sequence originates from an adult woman who had mild COVID-19 (a few samples of this study predate the infection). Cell type and time point are not known. This chain's CDR3 is CASSPSGSGTDTQYF. In DNA, the CDR3 is TGTGCCAGCTCACCTAGCGGGAGTGGCACAGATACGCAGTATTTT.